This TCR beta chain originates from a study of OX40 agonist ivuxolimab in advanced cancers. The CDR3 runs 13 residues. V was clipped by 8 bases and J by 4 bases, with 12 bases between them. Germline V gives CDR1 ENHRY, CDR2 SYGVKD. The assay was immunoSEQ multiplex PCR, and TCRdb's table has in-frame clones only and misses some. The repertoire holds tens of thousands of clones, with around nine tenths as singletons. This clonotype was sampled from an adult with an advanced solid tumor such as melanoma, head and neck, liver or kidney cancer. The source material was CD4+ or CD8+ T cells sorted from blood, sampled in a trial of the OX40 agonist ivuxolimab. The genes are TRBV10-3 and TRBJ1-5, with D maybe TRBD1 (6 bases). The CDR3 DNA reads TGTGCCATCCAAGGGGGAGGGAATCAGCCCCAGCATTTT. It codes for CAIQGGGNQPQHF.